The clone carrying this T cell receptor beta chain was seen once. Per the original data handling: Reference gene primer amplification yielded estimated nucleated cell counts. Clones were read by immunoSEQ multiplex PCR, and TCRdb kept only the in-frame ones, dropping some. The V and J calls and the clone size are those of that table, but D and trimming were determined from the DNA. The sample yields approximately 200,000 clones, approximately 84% seen once. The data originate from a study of blood T cell repertoires in COVID-19. Study background: Sites in the United States, Italy and Spain provided acute and convalescent COVID-19 samples. PBMCs, B-cell-depleted T cells, or T cells provided the cDNA or gDNA that made up the material.

Germline V gene data show CDR1 as SEHNR and CDR2 as FQNEAQ (reference sequence). The trim removed 5 bases at V and 2 bases at J, leaving 8 bases unmatched. CDR3 length: 15 residues. The source material was peripheral blood. The sequence was collected from a man aged 50-60 years who had recovered from COVID-19. This chain connects TRBV7-9 to TRBJ2-7, with 8 nucleotides matching TRBD1. CDR3 in amino acids: CASSPTGVIAYEQYF. The DNA of the CDR3 is TGTGCCAGCAGCCCGACAGGGGTTATCGCCTACGAGCAGTACTTC.